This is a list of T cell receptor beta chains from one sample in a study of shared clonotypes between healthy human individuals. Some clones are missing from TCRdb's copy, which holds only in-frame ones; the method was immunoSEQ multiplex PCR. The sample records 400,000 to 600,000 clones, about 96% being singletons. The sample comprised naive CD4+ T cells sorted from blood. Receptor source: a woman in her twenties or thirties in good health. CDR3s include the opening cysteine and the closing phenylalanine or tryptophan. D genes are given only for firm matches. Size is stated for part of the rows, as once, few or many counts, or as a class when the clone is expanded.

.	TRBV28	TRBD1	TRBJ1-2	TGTGCCAGCAGTTTAGGGGGGACAGTCAGAGGGCTTGGCTACACCTTC	CASSLGGTVRGLGYTF
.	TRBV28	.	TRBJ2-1	TGTGCCAGCAATCCGACATTGAATGAGCAGTTCTTC	CASNPTLNEQFF
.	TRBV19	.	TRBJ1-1	TGTGCCAGTACCAAATCGGGGGGCATCACTGAAGCTTTCTTT	CASTKSGGITEAFF
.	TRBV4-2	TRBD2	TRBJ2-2	TGTGCCAGCAGCCAAGGAAAGGGTCGACTAGCGGGAGTGAAGAACACCGGGGAGCTGTTTTTT	CASSQGKGRLAGVKNTGELFF
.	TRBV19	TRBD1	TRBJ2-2	TGTGCCAGTACCCAGACAGGGGGTGGCGGGGAGCTGTTTTTT	CASTQTGGGGELFF
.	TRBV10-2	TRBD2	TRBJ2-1	TGCGCCAGCAAGGGCCTAGCGGGAGGGCCCGGTGAGCAGTTCTTC	CASKGLAGGPGEQFF
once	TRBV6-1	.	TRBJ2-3	TGTGCCAGCAGACAGGGCGGCACAGATACGCAGTATTTT	CASRQGGTDTQYF
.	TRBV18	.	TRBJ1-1	TGTGCCAGCTCACCGGCACAGGGGAACACTGAAGCTTTCTTT	CASSPAQGNTEAFF
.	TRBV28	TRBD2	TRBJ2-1	TGTGCCAGCAGTTTGCCCGGGACTAGCGGGAGTAAGCAGTTCTTC	CASSLPGTSGSKQFF
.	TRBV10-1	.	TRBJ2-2	TGCCCGAGTCTTGTGGGAGAGGGTGACACCGGGGAGCTGTTTTTT	CPSLVGEGDTGELFF
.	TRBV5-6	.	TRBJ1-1	TGTGCCAGCAGCTTGGGACAAGCCGAAGCTTTCTTT	CASSLGQAEAFF
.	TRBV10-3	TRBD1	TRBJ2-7	TGTGCCACCAGGGACAGGCATGACGAGCAGTACTTC	CATRDRHDEQYF
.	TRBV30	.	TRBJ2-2	TGTGCCTGGAGAACCGTCGGGGAGCTGTTTTTT	CAWRTVGELFF
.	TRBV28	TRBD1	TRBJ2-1	TGTGCCAGCAGTTTATCGGGACAGGGACCTTTCAATGAGCAGTTCTTC	CASSLSGQGPFNEQFF
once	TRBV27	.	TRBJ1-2	TGTGCCAGCAGTTTAAAGCCATCTCGTGGATGGGGCTACACCTTC	CASSLKPSRGWGYTF
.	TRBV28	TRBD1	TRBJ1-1	TGTGCCAGCAGCACCACCACCGGGACAGGGGGCACTGAAGCTTTCTTT	CASSTTTGTGGTEAFF
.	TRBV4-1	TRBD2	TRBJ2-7	TGCGCCAGCAGCCAAGACAGCCCCAAGACTAGCATCTTCTACGAGCAGTACTTC	CASSQDSPKTSIFYEQYF
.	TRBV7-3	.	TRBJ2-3	TGTGCCAGCAGCCCCTCCGGGAACACAGATACGCAGTATTTT	CASSPSGNTDTQYF
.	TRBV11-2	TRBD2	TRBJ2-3	TGTGCCAGCAGCTTAGGCGGGAGTAGCACAGATACGCAGTATTTT	CASSLGGSSTDTQYF
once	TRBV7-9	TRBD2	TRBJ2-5	TGTGCCAGCACCCAATCATCGGGAGGGCAAGAGACCCAGTACTTC	CASTQSSGGQETQYF
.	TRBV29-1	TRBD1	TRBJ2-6	TGCAGCGTCGAGGGGGACAGCAGCTCTGGGGCCAACGTCCTGACTTTC	CSVEGDSSSGANVLTF
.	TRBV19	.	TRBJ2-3	TGTGCCAGTAGTATTGGGGGCACAGATACGCAGTATTTT	CASSIGGTDTQYF
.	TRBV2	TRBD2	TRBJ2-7	TGTGCCAGCAGAGAAGACCCGTACACTAGCGGGGTACCTACGGGGCAGTACTTC	CASREDPYTSGVPTGQYF
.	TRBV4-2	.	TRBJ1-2	TGTGCCAGCAGCCAAGATCTAGGGTCGAGAGGCTACACCTTC	CASSQDLGSRGYTF